This T cell receptor (beta chain) was sequenced in a study of regulatory T cells in long-lasting Graves disease (dated by TCRdb to the early 2020s). Broadly, across the study: Patients with newly diagnosed Graves' disease had been on antithyroid drugs for under 3 months. Peripheral blood TCR sequencing and RNA sequencing compared persistent Graves' disease patients with newly diagnosed Graves' disease patients. The study took place in China and was registered as a clinical trial. A total of about 33 samples underwent TCR sequencing: about 13 from persistent and around 20 from newly diagnosed Graves' disease patients.

Library generation was performed with multiplex PCR. Sequencing was performed on an Illumina HiSeq 4000. TCR beta libraries were built with iRepertoire HTBI primers and Arm-PCR amplification of CDR3 regions. Before sequencing, the PCR products underwent gel purification. In the authors' own workflow: A total of 62 TRBV and some 15 TRBJ segments were identified across samples and were used for gene usage analysis of CDR3 amino acid clonotypes. Filtered high-quality paired reads were merged into contigs using COPE and FqMerger. BLAST was used to align contigs to IMGT TRBV, TRBD and TRBJ reference genes, and CDR3 was defined according to IMGT. Any clonotype with a frequency above 0.1% was classified as a highly expanded clone. Repertoire diversity was measured by Shannon entropy, and V-J evenness by the Gini coefficient. A clonotype was considered public if more than one individual shared it. Using fastp trimming at Q25 and MiXCR clonotype assembly, TCRdb reanalyzed the public sequencing data and kept in-frame beta chains. Rows are combined by CDR3 protein, so each entry shows the most common genes and DNA. The V and J calls follow TCRdb's processing rather than the paper's. This sample holds over 500,000 distinct CDR3 sequences; approximately 16% were observed only once. Around 13% of the sample comes from the top ten.

General findings and caveats noted by the study authors: The small sample size was acknowledged by the authors as a limitation that may reduce accuracy. Persistent Graves' disease patients showed lower TCR Shannon entropy and fewer highly expanded clones than newly diagnosed patients, suggesting clonal expansion. TRBV28, TRBJ1-2 and TRBJ2-5 were preferentially used in persistent disease, while TRBV20-1 and TRBJ2-1 were favored in newly diagnosed disease. Persistent patients shared more public clonotypes among themselves (roughly 2,700) than newly diagnosed patients did (approximately 970). Sequencing and analysis were limited to the TCR beta chain. The study examined only peripheral blood because the primary lesion, thyroid tissue, could not be accessed.

There are 18 amino acids in the CDR3, from cysteine to phenylalanine inclusive. Only the CDR3 part of the read is kept: 54 bases, read in frame from the first base. CDR1 is given as SGHDN and CDR2 as FVKESK, both from the germline V gene. According to the study, the label for this sample's time point signals: newly diagnosed GD, antithyroid drugs for less than 3 months. RNA was extracted from PBMCs in TRIzol for both TCR sequencing and RNA sequencing. Graves' disease was diagnosed according to American Thyroid Association guidelines. Patients for the study were recruited at an endocrinology department in Xi'an, China. Each patient gave approximately 10 milliliters of peripheral blood, collected in an EDTA anticoagulant tube. PBMCs were isolated by Ficoll Paque Plus density gradient separation without further T cell sorting. An Agilent 2100 Bioanalyzer and agarose gel were used to check RNA quality, while a NanoDrop 2000 measured RNA concentration.

A remark on this clonotype: It lacks a known antigen. No much larger clonotype is one base removed from it; base qualities were not supplied.

The sample was also reused in another study, on T cells in Graves' hyperthyroidism and ophthalmopathy. In that second paper, the authors write: Stable Graves' hyperthyroidism was defined as the absence of progression to ophthalmopathy over 18 months of follow-up. Hyperthyroidism patients were newly diagnosed, had a disease duration of under 2 months, and were aged 18 to 65 years. Patients with uncontrolled infections, other autoimmune diseases, pregnancy or lactation were excluded. Diagnoses were based on clinical symptoms, serum thyroxine and TRAb, thyroid ultrasound and orbital computed tomography. The first round of RT-PCR for the TCR CDR3 was performed with the HTBI primer set and the Qiagen OneStep RT-PCR kit. Most expanded thyroid clonotypes (frequency above 0.001) were also found in blood, which suggests that blood repertoires may mirror thyroid immune responses. Ophthalmopathy was separated from stable hyperthyroidism by a 13 V-J signature model, with over 85% sensitivity and about 81% specificity obtained in cross-validation and 80%/75% obtained in testing. In validation, progression to ophthalmopathy was predicted by the model with almost 71% sensitivity and 72% to 85% specificity, a median of approximately 7.1 months before onset. To identify TCR V-J signatures that set the groups apart, the researchers used a discovery cohort of approximately 98 patients, made up of fewer than 50 with Graves' ophthalmopathy and some 58 with stable Graves' hyperthyroidism. Prospective prediction of ophthalmopathy was tested in an independent validation cohort of 18 hyperthyroidism patients and some 17 patients who later progressed to ophthalmopathy. For training and testing, the 100 or so patients in the discovery cohort were randomly divided in a 7:3 ratio. In addition, the study compared T-cell repertoires in thyroid tissue and in blood from roughly 6 Graves' hyperthyroidism patients. Once sampling was done, hyperthyroidism patients were given methimazole at a starting dose of 30 mg daily, whereas ophthalmopathy patients were given high-dose intravenous methylprednisolone. A second multiplex PCR round built the libraries, followed by size selection and purification. Sequencing of the libraries was done on an Illumina HiSeq2000 using paired-end 100 bp reads. SOAPnuke was used to process the raw data, throwing out any read that contained adapters or uncalled bases, had a mean Phred below 15, or lacked an exact constant-primer or identifier match. COPE v1.2.5 was used to merge the high-quality paired reads, and each unique nucleotide sequence was defined as a clonotype. MiTCR v1.1 was used to align clonotypes to the IMGT TRBV, TRBD and TRBJ reference segments. Only V-J combinations with frequency above 0.0001, covering 99% to 99.2% of repertoires, were analysed. The TCS score was defined as the ratio of F50 (clonal expansion) to E x V (chaos), calculated using BLOSUM62-based TCRdist between CDR3 peptides within each V-J. Welch's t-statistics and random forest reduced fewer than 550 V-J features to 13, which were used in a naive Bayes classifier (R e1071). Sample size was not statistically predetermined, and investigators were not blinded to group allocation. The paper describes TCR Vbeta CDR3 sequencing of around 130 peripheral blood samples, made up of 40 to 45 ophthalmopathy patients, roughly 75 hyperthyroidism patients and roughly 17 progressor patients.

The sequence was obtained from a man in his late teens or twenties with Graves disease. Donor details come from another sample of the same person, matched by shared clones. The chain employs TRBV14 and TRBJ2-4, with TRBD2 identical over 12 junction bases. TRBJ2-7 explains the end of the DNA better; the J call may be wrong. The specimen was peripheral blood mononuclear cells (PBMCs), collected at new diagnosis, from a patient treated with antithyroid drugs. The nucleotide sequence reads TGTGCCAGCAGCCAAGGGCGGCTAGCGGGAGGGCCCCCCTACGAGCAGTACTTC. The translation is CASSQGRLAGGPPYEQYF.